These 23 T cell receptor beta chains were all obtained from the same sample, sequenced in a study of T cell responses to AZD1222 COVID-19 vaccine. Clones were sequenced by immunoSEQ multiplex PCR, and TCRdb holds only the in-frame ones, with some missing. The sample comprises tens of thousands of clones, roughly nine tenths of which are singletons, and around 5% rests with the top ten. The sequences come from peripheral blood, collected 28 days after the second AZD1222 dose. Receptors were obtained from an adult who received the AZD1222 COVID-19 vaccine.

CDR3 region: CASSSLGITNTEAFF. CDR3 nucleotide sequence: TGTGCCAGCAGTTCCCTCGGGATAACGAACACTGAAGCTTTCTTT. V and J are TRBV27 and TRBJ1-1; no definite D call. This CDR3 comprises 15 residues. CDR1 and CDR2 (germline): MNHEY, SMNVEV (reference sequence). The V and J ends lost 4 bases and 1 base respectively, with 13 bases between them.

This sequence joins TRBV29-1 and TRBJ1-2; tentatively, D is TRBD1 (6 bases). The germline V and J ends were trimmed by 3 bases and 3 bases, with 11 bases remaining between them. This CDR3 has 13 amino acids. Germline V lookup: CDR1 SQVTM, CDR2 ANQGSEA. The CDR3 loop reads CSVDPRQDYGYTF. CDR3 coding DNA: TGCAGCGTTGACCCCCGACAGGACTATGGCTACACCTTC.

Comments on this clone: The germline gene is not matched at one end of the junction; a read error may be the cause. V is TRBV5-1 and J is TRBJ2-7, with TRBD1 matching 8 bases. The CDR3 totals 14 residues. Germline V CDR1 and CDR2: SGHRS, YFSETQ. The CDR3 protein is CASSLVPGQAPEHF. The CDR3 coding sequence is TGCGCCAGCAGCTTGGTCCCGGGACAGGCCCCGGAGCACTTC.

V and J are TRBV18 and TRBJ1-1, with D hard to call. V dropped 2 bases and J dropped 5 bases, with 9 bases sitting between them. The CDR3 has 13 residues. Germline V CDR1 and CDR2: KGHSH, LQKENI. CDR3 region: CASSPERDTEAFF. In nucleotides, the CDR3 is TGTGCCAGCTCACCAGAGCGGGATACTGAAGCTTTCTTT.

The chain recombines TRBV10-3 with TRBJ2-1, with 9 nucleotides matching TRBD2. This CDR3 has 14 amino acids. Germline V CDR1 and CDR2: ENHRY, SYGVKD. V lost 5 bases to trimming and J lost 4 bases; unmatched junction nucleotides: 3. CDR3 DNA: TGTGCCATCAGTTCTAGCGGGGCGTACAATGAGCAGTTCTTC. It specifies CAISSSGAYNEQFF.

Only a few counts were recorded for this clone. Here the CDR3 reads CAWSLDREFQPQHF. The CDR3 coding sequence is TGTGCCTGGTCCTTGGACAGGGAATTTCAGCCCCAGCATTTT. This chain uses TRBV30 with TRBJ1-5; 8 nucleotides match TRBD1. The germline V gene encodes CDR1 GTSNPN and CDR2 SVGIG (reference sequence). V lost 5 bases and J lost 6; bases outside the gene matches: 9. This CDR3 comprises 14 residues. Full variable domain (outside the CDR3, taken from reference TRBV30 and TRBJ1-5): SQTIHQWPATLVQPVGSPLSLECTVEGTSNPNLYWYRQAAGRGLQLLFYSVGIGQISSEVPQNLSASRPQDRQFILSSKKLLLSDSGFYLCAWSLDREFQPQHFGDGTRLSIL.

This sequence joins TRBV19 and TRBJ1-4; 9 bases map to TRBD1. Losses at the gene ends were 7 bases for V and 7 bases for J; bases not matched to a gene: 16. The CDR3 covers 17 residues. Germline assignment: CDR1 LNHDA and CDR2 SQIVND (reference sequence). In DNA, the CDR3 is TGTGCCAGTACCATCCACTCGGGGGACAGGGTTGGTGAAAAACTGTTTTTT. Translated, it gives CASTIHSGDRVGEKLFF.

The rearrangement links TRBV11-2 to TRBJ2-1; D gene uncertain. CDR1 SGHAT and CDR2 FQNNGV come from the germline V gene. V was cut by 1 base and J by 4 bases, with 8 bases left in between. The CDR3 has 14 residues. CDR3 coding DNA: TGTGCCAGCAGCTTAGGACCCGAATACAATGAGCAGTTCTTC. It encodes CASSLGPEYNEQFF.

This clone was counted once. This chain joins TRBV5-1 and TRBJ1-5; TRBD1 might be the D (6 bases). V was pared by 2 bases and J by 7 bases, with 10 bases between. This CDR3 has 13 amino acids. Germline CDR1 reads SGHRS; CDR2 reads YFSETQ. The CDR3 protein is CASSFVGGQPQHF. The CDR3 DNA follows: TGCGCCAGCAGCTTCGTAGGGGGGCAGCCCCAGCATTTT. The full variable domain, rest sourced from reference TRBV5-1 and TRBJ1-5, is KAGVTQTPRYLIKTRGQQVTLSCSPISGHRSVSWYQQTPGQGLQFLFEYFSETQRNKGNFPGRFSGRQFSNSRSEMNVSTLELGDSALYLCASSFVGGQPQHFGDGTRLSIL.

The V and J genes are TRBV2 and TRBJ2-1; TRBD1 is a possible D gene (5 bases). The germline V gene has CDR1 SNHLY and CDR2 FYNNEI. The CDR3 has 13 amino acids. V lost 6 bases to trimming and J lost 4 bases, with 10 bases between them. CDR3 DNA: TGTGCCAGCAGGACTGACAGTTACAATGAGCAGTTCTTC. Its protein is CASRTDSYNEQFF.

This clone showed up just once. CDR3 in DNA: TGTGCCTGGAGTGTCGGAGCCTCCAGGGGGAATCAGCCCCAGCATTTT. Its protein is CAWSVGASRGNQPQHF. The rearrangement links TRBV30 to TRBJ1-5, with 7 bases that match TRBD1. V shed 0 bases and J 4 bases; nucleotides not matched to a gene: 9. CDR3 length: 16 amino acids. Per the germline V gene, CDR1 is GTSNPN and CDR2 is SVGIG (reference sequence).

The CDR3 protein is CASSPRGQGDEKLFF. DNA for the CDR3: TGTGCCAGCTCACCAAGAGGACAGGGCGATGAAAAACTGTTTTTT. The rearrangement joins TRBV18 to TRBJ1-4; 8 bases fit TRBD1. The CDR3 consists of 15 residues. After removal of 2 bases from V and 6 bases from J, the junction contained 5 bases not matched to a gene. Germline CDR1 reads KGHSH; CDR2 reads LQKENI.

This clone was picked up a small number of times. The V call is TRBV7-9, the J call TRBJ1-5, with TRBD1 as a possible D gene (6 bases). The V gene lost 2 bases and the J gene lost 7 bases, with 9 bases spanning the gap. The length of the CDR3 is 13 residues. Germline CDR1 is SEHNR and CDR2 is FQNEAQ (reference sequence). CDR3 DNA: TGTGCCAGCAGCTTAAGGGGGGAACAGCCCCAGCATTTT. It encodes CASSLRGEQPQHF.

Here the CDR3 DNA reads TGTGCCAGCAGCTTCGAGGGGAGTAAGACCCAGTACTTC. Translated, it gives CASSFEGSKTQYF. V gene TRBV11-3 combines with J gene TRBJ2-5; D possibly uses TRBD1 or TRBD2 (5 bases each). V dropped 3 bases and J dropped 6 bases, with 11 bases sitting between them. Germline assignment: CDR1 SGHNT and CDR2 YENEEA. The CDR3 has 13 amino acids.

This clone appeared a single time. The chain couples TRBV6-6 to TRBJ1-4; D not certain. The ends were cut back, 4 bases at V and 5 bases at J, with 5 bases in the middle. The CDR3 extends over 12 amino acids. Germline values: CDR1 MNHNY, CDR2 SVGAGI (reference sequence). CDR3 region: CASSFPNEKLFF. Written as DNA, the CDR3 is TGTGCCAGCAGTTTCCCAAATGAAAAACTGTTTTTT.

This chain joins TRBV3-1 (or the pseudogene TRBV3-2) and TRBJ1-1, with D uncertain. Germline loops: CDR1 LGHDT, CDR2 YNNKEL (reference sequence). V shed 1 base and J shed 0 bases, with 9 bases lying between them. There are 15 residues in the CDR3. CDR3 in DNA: TGTGCCAGCAGCCAAGCCCATACATTGAACACTGAAGCTTTCTTT. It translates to CASSQAHTLNTEAFF.

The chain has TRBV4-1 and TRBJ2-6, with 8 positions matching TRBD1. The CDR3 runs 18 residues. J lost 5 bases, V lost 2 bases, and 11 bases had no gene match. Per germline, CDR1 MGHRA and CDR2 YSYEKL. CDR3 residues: CASSQLAGGFLRANVLTF. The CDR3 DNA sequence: TGCGCCAGCAGCCAATTAGCAGGGGGCTTTTTAAGGGCCAACGTCCTGACTTTC.

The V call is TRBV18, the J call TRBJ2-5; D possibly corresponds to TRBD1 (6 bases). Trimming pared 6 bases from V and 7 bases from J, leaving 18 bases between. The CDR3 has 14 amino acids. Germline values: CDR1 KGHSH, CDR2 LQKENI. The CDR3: CASSPDSQSATQYF. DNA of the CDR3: TGTGCCAGCTCTCCGGACAGCCAAAGCGCGACCCAGTACTTC.

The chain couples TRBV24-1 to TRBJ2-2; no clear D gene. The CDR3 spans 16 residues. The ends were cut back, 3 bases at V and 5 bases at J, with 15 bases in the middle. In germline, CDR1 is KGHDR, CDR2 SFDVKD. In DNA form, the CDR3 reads TGTGCCACCAGTGATAATTCGGGCAGGCAAACCGGGGAGCTGTTTTTT. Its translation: CATSDNSGRQTGELFF.

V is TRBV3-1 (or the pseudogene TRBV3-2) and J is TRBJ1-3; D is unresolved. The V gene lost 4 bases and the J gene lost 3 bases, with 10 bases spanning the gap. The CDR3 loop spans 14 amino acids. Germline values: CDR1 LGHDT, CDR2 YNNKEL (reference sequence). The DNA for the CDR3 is TGTGCCAGCAGCCGCCGAGTGCTTGGAAACACCATATATTTT. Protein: CASSRRVLGNTIYF.

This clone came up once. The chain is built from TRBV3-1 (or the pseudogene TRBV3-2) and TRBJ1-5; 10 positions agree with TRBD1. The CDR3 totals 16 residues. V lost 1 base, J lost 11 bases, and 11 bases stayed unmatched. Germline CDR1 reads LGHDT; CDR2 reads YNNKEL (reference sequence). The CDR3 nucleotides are TGTGCCAGCAGCCAAGGAGGGACAGGGGCCCTCTCGACCCAGCATTTT. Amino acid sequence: CASSQGGTGALSTQHF.

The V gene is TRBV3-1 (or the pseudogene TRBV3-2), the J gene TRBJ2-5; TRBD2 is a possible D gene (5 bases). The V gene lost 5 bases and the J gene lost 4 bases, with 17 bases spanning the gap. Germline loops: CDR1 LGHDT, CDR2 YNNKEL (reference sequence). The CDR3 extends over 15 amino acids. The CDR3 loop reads CASSKSGVFPETQYF. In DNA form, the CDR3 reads TGTGCCAGCAGCAAATCCGGGGTTTTCCCAGAGACCCAGTACTTC.

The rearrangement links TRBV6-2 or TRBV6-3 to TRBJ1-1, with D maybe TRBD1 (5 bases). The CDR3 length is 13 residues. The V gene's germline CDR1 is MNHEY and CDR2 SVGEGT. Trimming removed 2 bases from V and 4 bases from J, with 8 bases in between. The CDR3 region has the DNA TGTGCCAGCAGTTACGTTGGGGGCACTGAAGCTTTCTTT. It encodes CASSYVGGTEAFF.